A few counts support the clone carrying this T cell receptor (beta chain). The antigen is unknown. The J segment lost 14 bases and the V segment lost 0 bases, leaving 7 bases of the junction unmatched. There are 15 residues in the CDR3. Germline loops: CDR1 MGHRA, CDR2 YSYEKL. These data come from a study of T cells in Graves' hyperthyroidism and ophthalmopathy. The study's findings and limits: Most thyroid clonotypes expanded above 0.001 appeared in blood too.

Amplification of TCR beta CDR3 regions was performed using RNA transcripts as template. Carried out on the TCR CDR3, a first-round RT-PCR used the HTBI primer set. TCRdb reanalysed the multiplex PCR reads using MiXCR and keeps one entry per CDR3 protein. Among hundreds of thousands of distinct CDR3 sequences listed, approximately 19% were seen once. This TCR was sampled from a woman aged 18-29 years with Graves' hyperthyroidism. This rearrangement joins TRBV4-1 to TRBJ2-4, with 13 bases aligning to TRBD2. The sample was blood. The CDR3 DNA reads TGCGCCAGCAGCCAAGATAACCCCGGGACTAGCGGGGAGTACTTC. Amino acid sequence: CASSQDNPGTSGEYF.